This TCR beta chain stems from a study of T cells in Graves' hyperthyroidism and ophthalmopathy (dated by TCRdb to about 2019). Study-wide context: TCR V-J signatures able to tell the groups apart were searched for in a discovery cohort of around 95 patients, of whom about 40 had Graves' ophthalmopathy and 57 had stable Graves' hyperthyroidism. Whether ophthalmopathy could be predicted prospectively was tested in an independent validation cohort made up of roughly 19 hyperthyroidism patients plus 17 patients who later progressed to ophthalmopathy. For training and testing, the 100 or so patients in the discovery cohort were randomly divided in a 7:3 ratio. In addition, the study compared T-cell repertoires in thyroid tissue and in blood from a handful of Graves' hyperthyroidism patients. After blood sampling, hyperthyroidism patients were treated with methimazole at a starting dose of 30 mg daily, and ophthalmopathy patients were treated with high-dose intravenous methylprednisolone. TCR Vbeta CDR3 sequencing of 120 to 150 peripheral blood samples (under 45 ophthalmopathy, some 75 hyperthyroidism and roughly 17 progressor patients) is reported in the paper. Study-wide findings and limitations: In validation, the model predicted progression to ophthalmopathy a median of roughly 6.1 months before onset, with roughly 70% sensitivity and about 72% specificity. A model built on a 13 V-J signature distinguished ophthalmopathy from stable hyperthyroidism, reaching over 85% sensitivity and under 84% specificity in cross-validation and 80%/75% in testing. No statistical method was used to set the sample size in advance, and investigators knew the group allocation. Most expanded thyroid clonotypes (frequency above 0.001) were also detected in blood, suggesting blood repertoires may reflect thyroid immune responses.

The study excluded patients with uncontrolled infections, other autoimmune diseases, pregnancy or lactation. Clinical symptoms, serum thyroxine and TRAb, thyroid ultrasound, and orbital computed tomography formed the basis for the diagnoses. Trizol reagent was used to extract total RNA, and RNA quality was then checked on an Agilent 2100 Bioanalyzer. The TCR beta CDR3 regions were amplified from RNA transcripts. The first round of RT-PCR for the TCR CDR3 was performed with the HTBI primer set and the Qiagen OneStep RT-PCR kit. Libraries were constructed in a second round of multiplex PCR, after which size selection and purification were performed. The libraries were sequenced on an Illumina HiSeq2000 using paired-end 100 bp reads. Regarding the original processing steps: SOAPnuke was used to process the raw data, throwing out any read that contained adapters or uncalled bases, had a mean Phred below 15, or lacked an exact constant-primer or identifier match. High-quality paired reads were merged with COPE v1.2.5, and unique nucleotide sequences were defined as clonotypes. Clonotypes were aligned to IMGT TRBV, TRBD and TRBJ reference segments using MiTCR v1.1. Analysis was restricted to V-J combinations with a frequency above 0.0001, which covered 99.2% of repertoires. A TCS score was defined as the ratio of F50 (clonal expansion) to E x V (chaos), with BLOSUM62-based TCRdist applied between CDR3 peptides within each V-J. Welch's t-statistics and random forest reduced several hundred V-J features to under 15, which were used in a naive Bayes classifier (R e1071). The similarity between thyroid and blood repertoires was quantified using the Morisita-Horn index. In TCRdb, the public reads were trimmed at Q25 with fastp and aligned with MiXCR, with productive beta chains retained. Here each entry gathers all rows of one CDR3 protein and keeps the most common genes and DNA. The V and J calls and clone size are TCRdb's, not the authors'. The sample profile shows 650,000 to 800,000 distinct CDR3 sequences; 45% of them were found once. Less than 9% of the sample is held by the ten biggest clonotypes.

The CDR3 has 15 amino acids, counting the end cysteine and phenylalanine. The sequence is cut down to CDR3 DNA, 45 bases in frame from base 1. CDR1 and CDR2, per the germline V gene (reference sequence), are DFQATT and SNEGSKA. Cut back by 4 bases and 0 bases, the V and J ends lie 16 bases apart. This clonotype was picked up many times. The specificity of this receptor is unknown. No base-level quality is on record; no much larger clone is a single base apart. This receptor chain uses TRBV20-1 and TRBJ2-7; the D segment might be TRBD1 or TRBD2, since each matches 5 bases. The sample consisted of peripheral blood or thyroid tissue (not recorded which). The receptor was derived from an adult man with Graves' disease, either hyperthyroidism or ophthalmopathy (not recorded which). The CDR3 here reads CSATGPVPSSYEQYF. The sequenced DNA: TGCAGTGCTACGGGGCCGGTCCCCAGCTCCTACGAGCAGTACTTC.